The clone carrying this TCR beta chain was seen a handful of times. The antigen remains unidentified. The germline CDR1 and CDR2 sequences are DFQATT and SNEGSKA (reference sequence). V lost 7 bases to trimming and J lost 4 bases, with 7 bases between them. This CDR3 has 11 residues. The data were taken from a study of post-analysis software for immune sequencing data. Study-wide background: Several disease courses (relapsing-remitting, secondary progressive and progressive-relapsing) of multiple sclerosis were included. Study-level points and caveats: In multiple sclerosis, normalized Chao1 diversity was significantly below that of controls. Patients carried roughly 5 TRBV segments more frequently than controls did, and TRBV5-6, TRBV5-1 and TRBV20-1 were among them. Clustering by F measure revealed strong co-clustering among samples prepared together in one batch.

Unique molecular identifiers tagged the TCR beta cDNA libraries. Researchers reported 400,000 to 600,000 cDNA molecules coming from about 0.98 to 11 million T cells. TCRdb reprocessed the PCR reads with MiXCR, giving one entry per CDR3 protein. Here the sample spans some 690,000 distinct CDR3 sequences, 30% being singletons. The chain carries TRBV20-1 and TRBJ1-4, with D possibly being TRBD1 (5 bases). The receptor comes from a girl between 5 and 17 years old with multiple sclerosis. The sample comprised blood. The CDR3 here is CSGQLNEKLFF. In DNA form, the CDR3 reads TGCAGTGGACAGCTTAATGAAAAACTGTTTTTT.